Listed below are T cell receptor beta chains from one sample, sequenced in a study of regulatory dendritic cells for organ transplantation. The method was immunoSEQ multiplex PCR; TCRdb's version includes in-frame clones alone and lacks a portion of them. The table has 25,000 to 30,000 clones, nearly 80% seen once. Sequences were obtained from memory CD4+ T cells from blood. Receptors originate from a human donor in good health. Both conserved end residues are part of each CDR3. Each record gives: D gene, J gene, V gene, clone size, CDR3 DNA, CDR3 protein. The D gene is left open where the match is weak. The size field is filled for only some rows; it gives once, few, many or a size class.

- TRBJ2-6 TRBV7-2 - TGTGCCAGCAGCATACAGGGTACTGGGGCCAACGTCCTGACTTTC CASSIQGTGANVLTF
TRBD1 TRBJ2-1 TRBV2 - TGTGCCAGCAGTTTATGGGACAGGGAGCTCTTC CASSLWDRELF
TRBD1 TRBJ2-3 TRBV9 - TGTGCCAGCAGCGCCGACAGGGTTGCAGATACGCAGTATTTT CASSADRVADTQYF
TRBD2 TRBJ2-5 TRBV7-3 - TGTGCCAGCAGCTTAATGGGTAGCGGGGGCCAAGAGACCCAGTACTTC CASSLMGSGGQETQYF
TRBD1 TRBJ2-3 TRBV19 - TGTGCCAGTAGTATACCCAACAGGGGGCGACCCCACTTCACAGATACGCAGTATTTT CASSIPNRGRPHFTDTQYF
- TRBJ1-1 TRBV5-1 - TGCGCCAGCAGCTTGTCAAGGGTGGCGGGCACTGAAGCTTTCTTT CASSLSRVAGTEAFF
TRBD2 TRBJ2-1 TRBV11-3 - TGTGCCAGCAGCTTTAGCGGGAACTCCTACAATGAGCAGTTCTTC CASSFSGNSYNEQFF
TRBD1 TRBJ2-3 TRBV6-1 - TGTGCCAGCAGTGAGGGACAGGGGGCAGATACGCAGTATTTT CASSEGQGADTQYF
TRBD2 TRBJ2-1 TRBV4-3 - TGCGCCAGCAGCCATGGGGGGGGGAGCTCCTACAATGAGCAGTTCTTC CASSHGGGSSYNEQFF
- TRBJ2-3 TRBV28 - TGTGCCAGCGGTGGAAAGACGGCAGATACGCAGTATTTT CASGGKTADTQYF
- TRBJ2-3 TRBV7-2 - TGTGCCAGCATAGCGCCGGGGGAGGATACGCAGTATTTT CASIAPGEDTQYF
- TRBJ1-2 TRBV5-4 - TGTGCCAGCAGCTCCGACACCACTAACTATGGCTACACCTTC CASSSDTTNYGYTF
TRBD2 TRBJ2-7 TRBV6-1 - TGTGCCAGCAGAGCGGGACCCACCTACGAGCAGTACTTC CASRAGPTYEQYF
- TRBJ2-3 TRBV7-8 - TGTGCCAGCAGCTTAAGATGGGATACGCAGTATTTT CASSLRWDTQYF
- TRBJ2-1 TRBV6-6 - TGTGCCAGCAGTTACGAATTCGGGGGCTGGCAGTTCTTC CASSYEFGGWQFF
TRBD1 TRBJ1-4 TRBV19 - TGTGCCAGTAGTAAGGCGGGGACAGGGGGTTTTAATGAAAAACTGTTTTTT CASSKAGTGGFNEKLFF
TRBD2 TRBJ2-4 TRBV4-1 - TGCGCCAGCAGCCAAGATTCGACTAGCGGGAGGACTAAAAACATTCAGTACTTC CASSQDSTSGRTKNIQYF
- TRBJ1-1 TRBV5-5 - TGTGCCAGCAGCCCCTCTGGGGGAGCTTGGAACACTGAAGCTTTCTTT CASSPSGGAWNTEAFF
TRBD1 TRBJ2-1 TRBV2 once TGTGCCAGCAGCGCCGGTCGATGGACAGGGGCGCAGGATGAGCAGTTCTTC CASSAGRWTGAQDEQFF
TRBD2 TRBJ2-7 TRBV19 - TGTGCCAGTAGTAATGGGGGGACTAGCGGCTACGAGCAGTACTTC CASSNGGTSGYEQYF
TRBD2 TRBJ2-2 TRBV10-2 - TGCGCCAGCAGTGAGTCGGGGACTAGCGAAGTCGGGGAGCTGTTTTTT CASSESGTSEVGELFF
TRBD1 TRBJ1-5 TRBV28 - TGTGCCACCCAGACAGGGAATCAGCCCCAGCATTTT CATQTGNQPQHF
- TRBJ1-2 TRBV5-5 - TGTGCCAGCAGCTTGGATCGAGATGGCTACACCTTC CASSLDRDGYTF
TRBD1 TRBJ2-1 TRBV7-8 - TGTGCCAGCGCAACAGGGGCCAAGTACGATGAGCAGTTCTTC CASATGAKYDEQFF
- TRBJ2-5 TRBV29-1 - TGCAGCGTTGAAGATCTTCGTCAGAACCAACAAGAGACCCAGTACTTC CSVEDLRQNQQETQYF
- TRBJ1-4 TRBV30 - TGTGCCTGGAGCTATGGTATACAGGTTAATGAAAAACTGTTTTTT CAWSYGIQVNEKLFF
- TRBJ2-6 TRBV4-2 - TGTGCCAGCAGCCAAGATGCAGGCGCTGGGGCCAACGTCCTGACTTTC CASSQDAGAGANVLTF
- TRBJ1-1 TRBV5-4 - TGTGCCAGCAGCCATGGGGACGGAAGAACTGACACTGAAGCTTTCTTT CASSHGDGRTDTEAFF
TRBD2 TRBJ2-5 TRBV6-5 - TGTGCCAGCAGTTATCGGGCACGGGAGGAAGAGACCCAGTACTTC CASSYRAREEETQYF
TRBD2 TRBJ2-7 TRBV2 - TGTGCCAGCAGTAAAGGACTAGCGGGGGGGCTGGACGAGCAGTACTTC CASSKGLAGGLDEQYF
- TRBJ2-5 TRBV6-1 - TGTGCCAGCAGTGAAAGGGGGGCAGGTACCACGGGAGAGACCCAGTACTTC CASSERGAGTTGETQYF
- TRBJ1-2 TRBV14 - TGTGCCAGCAGCCGACTCGGGGCTGCTGGGGGCTACACCTTC CASSRLGAAGGYTF
TRBD1 TRBJ2-7 TRBV28 - TGTGCCAGCAGTCCCTTTGGGGGACAGGGCGCCGAGCAGTACTTC CASSPFGGQGAEQYF
- TRBJ1-1 TRBV7-3 - TGTGCCAGCAGCCCCCTTGGGCGGATCACTGAAGCTTTCTTT CASSPLGRITEAFF
TRBD1 TRBJ2-7 TRBV27 few TGTGCCAGCAGTTCCGACAGGGGTCACTACGAGCAGTACTTC CASSSDRGHYEQYF
TRBD1 TRBJ2-2 TRBV7-2 - TGTGCCAGCAGCCGGACAGGGTTTGGGGGAACCGGGGAGCTGTTTTTT CASSRTGFGGTGELFF
- TRBJ2-7 TRBV9 - TGTGCCAGCAGCGGTGGGGGTGGCCCCTACGAGCAGTACTTC CASSGGGGPYEQYF
TRBD1 TRBJ1-6 TRBV19 - TGTGCCAGTAATCCCACCGCCAGGGGGAATTCACCCCTCCACTTT CASNPTARGNSPLHF
- TRBJ1-5 TRBV2 - TGTGCCAGCAGCCTCGAGGGGGGGCATCAGCCCCAGCATTTT CASSLEGGHQPQHF
- TRBJ2-7 TRBV28 - TGTGCCAGCAGTTTATTAAGTAGCTACGAGCAGTACTTC CASSLLSSYEQYF
- TRBJ2-7 TRBV2 - TGTGCCAGCAGTGAACAGGGGGAGGAATACGAGCAGTACTTC CASSEQGEEYEQYF
TRBD1 TRBJ2-7 TRBV25-1 - TGTGCCAGCAGTCCGGGACAGCAACCGGCCTACGAGCAGTACTTC CASSPGQQPAYEQYF
- TRBJ1-5 TRBV6-1 - TGTGCCAGCAGTGACCGTCAGGGTTGGAATCAGCCCCAGCATTTT CASSDRQGWNQPQHF
TRBD2 TRBJ2-2 TRBV27 - TGTGCCACGTCTCAGGCGGGACTAACGAACACCGGGGAGCTGTTTTTT CATSQAGLTNTGELFF
- TRBJ1-5 TRBV7-6 few TGTGCCAGCAGCTTGGGGGTGGATCAGCCCCAGCATTTT CASSLGVDQPQHF
- TRBJ1-1 TRBV30 - TGTGCCTGGAGGCCAGGGGTGAACACTGAAGCTTTCTTT CAWRPGVNTEAFF
- TRBJ1-4 TRBV19 - TGTGCCAGTAGTCCCCTTGGATGGAATGAAAAACTGTTTTTT CASSPLGWNEKLFF
- TRBJ1-1 TRBV6-6 - TGTGCCAGCAGTTACGTCAGGACCACTGAAGCTTTCTTT CASSYVRTTEAFF
TRBD1 TRBJ2-7 TRBV27 - TGTGCCAGCAGTCCCGACAGGGTTACCTCCTACGAGCAGTACTTC CASSPDRVTSYEQYF
- TRBJ2-1 TRBV28 - TGTGCCAGCGGTGTGTCCTACAATGAGCAGTTCTTC CASGVSYNEQFF